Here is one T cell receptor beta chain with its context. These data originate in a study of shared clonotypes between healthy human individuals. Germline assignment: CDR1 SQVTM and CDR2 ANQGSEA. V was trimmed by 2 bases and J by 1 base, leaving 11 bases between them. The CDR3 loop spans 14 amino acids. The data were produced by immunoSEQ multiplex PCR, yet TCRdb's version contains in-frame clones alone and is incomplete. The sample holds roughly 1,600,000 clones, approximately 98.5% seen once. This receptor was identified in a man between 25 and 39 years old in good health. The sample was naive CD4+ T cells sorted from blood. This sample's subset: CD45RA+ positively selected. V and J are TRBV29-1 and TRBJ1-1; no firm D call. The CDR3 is CSVEPLLGNTEAFF. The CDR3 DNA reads TGCAGCGTTGAACCCCTACTGGGGAACACTGAAGCTTTCTTT.